These 8 T cell receptor beta chains came from one sample sequenced in a study of cytomegalovirus exposure and HLA in healthy donors (TCRdb year 2017). Libraries were built with the immunoSEQ multiplex PCR assay. A mixture of 60 forward primers for TCR Vbeta segments and 13 reverse primers for TCR Jbeta segments was used in the multiplex PCR. In its TCRdb copy, this immuneACCESS table keeps in-frame sequences only and misses some clones. Where compared with another copy, unresolved V genes explain less than half of these, and the others have no known cause. The sample profile shows about 120,000 clones; about three quarters of them were found once. The top ten clones comprise approximately 1% of the sample. Sequenced sample: PBMCs. The source is a human donor in good health.

The chain has TRBV6-5 and TRBJ1-5, with D perhaps matching TRBD1 (5 bases). In germline, CDR1 is MNHEY, CDR2 SVGAGI. V shed 6 bases and J shed 7 bases, with 13 bases lying between them. This CDR3 is built from 13 residues. DNA of the CDR3: TGTGCCAGCAGCATGGGGGGGGTCCAGCCCCAGCATTTT. Its protein product is CASSMGGVQPQHF.

This chain uses TRBV27 with TRBJ2-7, with a possible D match to TRBD1 (5 bases). CDR1 and CDR2 from the germline V gene are MNHEY and SMNVEV (reference sequence). This CDR3 region has 14 residues. V was cut by 4 bases and J by 6 bases, with 16 bases left in between. The CDR3 DNA reads as TGTGCCAGCAGTTCCCCCTATGGGGCCGGCGAGCAGTACTTC. It is translated as CASSSPYGAGEQYF.

The chain joins TRBV14 to TRBJ2-3; 10 bases are a match to TRBD2. Per germline, CDR1 SGHDN and CDR2 FVKESK. CDR3 length: 18 amino acids. V was clipped by 4 bases and J by 2 bases; unmatched bases: 12. The CDR3 loop reads CASSLGRLAGPHTDTQYF. Here the CDR3 DNA reads TGTGCCAGCAGCCTTGGGAGACTAGCGGGCCCTCACACAGATACGCAGTATTTT.

The CDR3 spells CASSLTGVGDTQYF. CDR3 DNA: TGTGCCAGCAGTCTGACAGGGGTGGGGGATACGCAGTATTTT. V usage is TRBV27 and J usage is TRBJ2-3, with 8 bases lining up with TRBD1. The V segment lost 5 bases and the J segment 6 bases; nucleotides outside the gene matches: 7. Germline V CDR1 and CDR2: MNHEY, SMNVEV (reference sequence). CDR3 length: 14 residues.

This clone was recorded only once. In DNA form, the CDR3 reads TGTGCCAGCAGTGGCATCTACGAGCAGTACTTC. As protein: CASSGIYEQYF. The chain is built from TRBV28 and TRBJ2-7, with unresolved D. This CDR3 is built from 11 residues. The germline V and J ends were trimmed by 5 bases and 3 bases, with 5 bases remaining between them. Germline CDR1 and CDR2: MDHEN and SYDVKM.

A remark on this clone: One end of the junction varies from germline; a read error may be responsible. The chain has TRBV13 and TRBJ1-1; D is undetermined. CDR3 length: 12 amino acids. From germline, CDR1 is PRHDT and CDR2 FYEKMQ (reference sequence). The CDR3, as DNA: TGTGCCAGCAGCGTCCAGAACATTGAAGCTTTCTTT. Translation gives CASSVQNIEAFF. Variable domain in full (rest from reference TRBV13 and TRBJ1-1): AAGVIQSPRHLIKEKRETATLKCYPIPRHDTVYWYQQGPGQDPQFLISFYEKMQSDKGSIPDRFSAQQFSDYHSELNMSSLELGDSALYFCASSVQNIEAFFGQGTRLTVV.

This sequence joins TRBV23-1 and TRBJ1-2; possibly TRBD1 for D (5 bases). TRBV23-1 is an open reading frame whose function is uncertain. Between the trimmed V and J ends, which lost 2 bases and 0 bases, there was a span of 10 bases. The CDR3 spans 15 residues. The CDR3 coding sequence is TGCGCCAGCAGTCAAGCACCAGGGACTAACTATGGCTACACCTTC. This translates into CASSQAPGTNYGYTF.

J is TRBJ1-2 and V is TRBV14, with 7 bases that match TRBD1. The V segment lost 0 bases and the J segment 7 bases; nucleotides outside the gene matches: 5. This CDR3 region has 14 residues. The V gene's germline CDR1 is SGHDN and CDR2 FVKESK. The CDR3, as DNA: TGTGCCAGCAGCCAAGAGGCAGGGGGATGTGGCTACACCTTC. Amino acid sequence: CASSQEAGGCGYTF.